Reported below is one T cell receptor (beta chain). Its target is not known. This sample is part of a study of Ad26.COV2.S vaccination and SARS-CoV-2 variants. V trimming: 4 bases; J trimming: 4 bases; junction bases outside the gene matches: 11. Germline CDR1 SGHKS, CDR2 YYEKEE (reference sequence). This CDR3 is 16 amino acids long. Study observations and caveats: Spike-specific TCR breadth was greater in vaccine than placebo recipients.

Measured with immunoSEQ multiplex PCR; TCRdb has only the in-frame clones, and not every one. The sample shows some 190,000 clones, 87% of them seen only once. The sample consisted of peripheral blood, taken after recovery from COVID-19. The rearrangement joins TRBV5-5 to TRBJ1-1, with 9 bases matching TRBD1. This TCR came from a human donor who had recovered from COVID-19. In DNA, the CDR3 is TGTGCCAGCAGCCGATTAACCCTGGGACAGGGCACTGAAGCTTTCTTT. This codes for CASSRLTLGQGTEAFF. Using reference TRBV5-5 and TRBJ1-1 for the parts outside the CDR3, the full variable domain is DAGVTQSPTHLIKTRGQQVTLRCSPISGHKSVSWYQQVLGQGPQFIFQYYEKEERGRGNFPDRFSARQFPNYSSELNVNALLLGDSALYLCASSRLTLGQGTEAFFGQGTRLTVV.